This TCR beta chain originates from a study of CD8+CD57+ T cells in acquired aplastic anemia. In the study overall: When averaged, DNA from sorted CD4+ and CD8+ cells came to approximately 3.2 ug.

This CDR3 is 13 amino acids long. The ends were cut back, 5 bases at V and 5 bases at J, with 13 bases in the middle. The germline gives CDR1 ENHRY, CDR2 SYGVKD. According to the study, genomic DNA was the template for TCR beta VDJ and CDR3 profiling. TCRdb used MiXCR to reprocess the reads, holding one entry per CDR3 protein. The table records hundreds of thousands of distinct CDR3 sequences, roughly 34% of them present only once. Individuals selected for sequencing had exhibited CD8+CD57+ cell expansion on flow cytometry. Every one of the patients had aplastic anemia (severe, acquired). The sequence was obtained from a human donor with aplastic anemia. This chain links TRBV10-3 with TRBJ2-7; D is perhaps TRBD1 or TRBD2 (6 bases each). Sample: sorted CD4+, CD8+, or CD8+CD57+ T cells (not recorded which) from PBMCs. The CDR3 loop is CAISPGAVDEQYF. CDR3 DNA sequence: TGTGCCATCAGTCCGGGGGCAGTGGACGAGCAGTACTTC.